One sample yielded the 5 T cell receptor beta chains listed below, sequenced in a study of blood T cell repertoires in COVID-19. The assay was immunoSEQ multiplex PCR, and TCRdb's table has in-frame clones only and misses some. The sample yields some 370,000 clones, roughly four fifths seen once. The sample taken for sequencing was PBMCs or T cells enriched from blood (not recorded which). The receptor source for this set is a woman aged 45-65 years who had recovered from COVID-19.

CDR3 amino acids: CAISERGGNYGGYTF. CDR3 coding DNA: TGTGCCATCAGTGAAAGGGGGGGTAACTATGGAGGCTACACCTTC. The chain is built from TRBV10-3 and TRBJ1-2, with a weak D call TRBD1 (6 bases). Trimming took 3 bases from V and 8 from J, leaving 19 bases between them. CDR3 length equals 15 residues. The germline CDR1 and CDR2 sequences are ENHRY and SYGVKD.

This sequence joins TRBV30 and TRBJ1-4; D is undetermined. Germline V gives CDR1 GTSNPN, CDR2 SVGIG (reference sequence). The CDR3 runs to 12 residues. Trimming cost V 3 bases and J 5 bases, with 7 bases left between them. The CDR3 nucleotides read TGTGCCTGGAGCTTGCGCAATGAAAAACTGTTTTTT. Translated, it gives CAWSLRNEKLFF.

This rearrangement joins TRBV29-1 to TRBJ1-2; the match to TRBD1 covers 10 bases. This CDR3 comprises 12 residues. Trimming at V came to 5 bases and at J to 4 bases, leaving 1 base not matched to a gene. CDR1 and CDR2 from the germline V gene are SQVTM and ANQGSEA. CDR3 residues: CSVRQGAYGYTF. CDR3 coding DNA: TGCAGCGTTCGACAGGGGGCCTATGGCTACACCTTC.

The rearrangement links TRBV7-8 to TRBJ2-3; TRBD2 matches 9 bases. Germline-derived CDR1 and CDR2 are SGHVS and FQNEAQ. After removal of 1 base from V and 3 bases from J, the junction contained 5 bases not matched to a gene. CDR3 size: 16 residues. CDR3 sequence (DNA): TGTGCCAGCAGCTTAGATACGGGACTAGCAACAGATACGCAGTATTTT. Residues: CASSLDTGLATDTQYF.

The chain uses TRBV18 and TRBJ1-4; 8 bases map to TRBD1. Germline V lookup: CDR1 KGHSH, CDR2 LQKENI. This CDR3 is built from 14 residues. With V trimmed by 4 bases and J by 5 bases, 3 bases remained unmatched. The CDR3 nucleotides read TGTGCCAGCTCACGGACAGGGAGGAATGAAAAACTGTTTTTT. Translated, it gives CASSRTGRNEKLFF.